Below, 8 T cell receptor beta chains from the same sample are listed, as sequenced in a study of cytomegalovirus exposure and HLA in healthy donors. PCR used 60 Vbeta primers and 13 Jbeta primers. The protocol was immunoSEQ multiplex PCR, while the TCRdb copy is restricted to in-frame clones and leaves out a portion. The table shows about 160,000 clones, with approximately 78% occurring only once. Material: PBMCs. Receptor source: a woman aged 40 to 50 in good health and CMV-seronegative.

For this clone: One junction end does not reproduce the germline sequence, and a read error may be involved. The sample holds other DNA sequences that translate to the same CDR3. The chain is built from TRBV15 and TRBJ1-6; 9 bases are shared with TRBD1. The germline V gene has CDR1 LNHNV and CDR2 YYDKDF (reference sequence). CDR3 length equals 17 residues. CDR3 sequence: CATSRGQGSSYNSPLHF. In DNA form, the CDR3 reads TGTGCCACCAGTAGGGGACAGGGAAGCTCCTATAATTCCCCCCTCCACTTT.

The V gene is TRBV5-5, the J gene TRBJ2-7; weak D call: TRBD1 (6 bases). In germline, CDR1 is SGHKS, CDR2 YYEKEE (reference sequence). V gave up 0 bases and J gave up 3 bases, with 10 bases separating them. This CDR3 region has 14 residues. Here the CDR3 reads CASSLGDNYYEQYF. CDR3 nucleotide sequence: TGTGCCAGCAGCTTGGGGGACAACTACTACGAGCAGTACTTC.

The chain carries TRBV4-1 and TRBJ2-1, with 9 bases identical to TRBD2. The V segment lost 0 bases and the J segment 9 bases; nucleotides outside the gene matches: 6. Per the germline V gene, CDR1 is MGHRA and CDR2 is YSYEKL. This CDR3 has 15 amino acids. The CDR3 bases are TGCGCCAGCAGCCAAGAACGAGAGCGGGGGGCTGAGCAGTTCTTC. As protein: CASSQERERGAEQFF.

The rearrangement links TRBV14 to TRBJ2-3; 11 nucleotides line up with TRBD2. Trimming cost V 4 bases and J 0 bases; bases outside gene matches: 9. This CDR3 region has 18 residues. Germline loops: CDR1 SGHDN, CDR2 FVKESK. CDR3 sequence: CASSPWLAGGTSTDTQYF. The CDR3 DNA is TGTGCCAGCAGCCCATGGTTAGCGGGGGGGACGAGCACAGATACGCAGTATTTT.

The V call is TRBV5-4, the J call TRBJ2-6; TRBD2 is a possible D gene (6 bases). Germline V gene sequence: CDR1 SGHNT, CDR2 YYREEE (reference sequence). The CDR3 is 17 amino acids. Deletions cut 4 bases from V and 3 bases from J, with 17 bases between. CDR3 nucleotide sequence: TGTGCCAGCAGCGCGGGACGGTCCTCGGGTGGGGCCAACGTCCTGACTTTC. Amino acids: CASSAGRSSGGANVLTF.

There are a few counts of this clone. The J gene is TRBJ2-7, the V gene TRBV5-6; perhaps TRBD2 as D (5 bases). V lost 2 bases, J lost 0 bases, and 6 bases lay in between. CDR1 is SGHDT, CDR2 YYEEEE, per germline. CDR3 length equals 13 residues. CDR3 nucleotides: TGTGCCAGCAGCTTCGGGGTCTCCTACGAGCAGTACTTC. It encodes CASSFGVSYEQYF. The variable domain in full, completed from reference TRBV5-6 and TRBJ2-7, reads DAGVTQSPTHLIKTRGQQVTLRCSPKSGHDTVSWYQQALGQGPQFIFQYYEEEERQRGNFPDRFSGHQFPNYSSELNVNALLLGDSALYLCASSFGVSYEQYFGPGTRLTVT.

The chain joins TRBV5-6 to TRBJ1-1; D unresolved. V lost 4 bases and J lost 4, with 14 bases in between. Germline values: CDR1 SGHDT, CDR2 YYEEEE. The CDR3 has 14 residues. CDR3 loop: CASSLLRLITEAFF. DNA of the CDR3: TGTGCCAGCAGCCTGTTGCGTTTGATCACTGAAGCTTTCTTT. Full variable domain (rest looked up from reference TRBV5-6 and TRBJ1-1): DAGVTQSPTHLIKTRGQQVTLRCSPKSGHDTVSWYQQALGQGPQFIFQYYEEEERQRGNFPDRFSGHQFPNYSSELNVNALLLGDSALYLCASSLLRLITEAFFGQGTRLTVV.

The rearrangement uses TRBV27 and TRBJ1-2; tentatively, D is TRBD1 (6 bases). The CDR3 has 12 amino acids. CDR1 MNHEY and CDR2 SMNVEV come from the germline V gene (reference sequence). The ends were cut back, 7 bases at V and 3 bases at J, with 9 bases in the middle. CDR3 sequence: CASKTGYYGYTF. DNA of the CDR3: TGTGCCAGCAAGACAGGTTACTATGGCTACACCTTC.